Presented here are 32 T cell receptor beta chains from one specimen sequenced in a study of T cell changes during pregnancy in multiple sclerosis. Produced via immunoSEQ multiplex PCR; TCRdb's table is partial and in-frame only. The profile shows 30,000 to 45,000 clones, over 80% of them singletons. Sequences were obtained from PBMCs (not recorded whether the cells were cultured). The receptors originated from a female donor with multiple sclerosis, enrolled in a pregnancy study.

This clone appeared a single time. The genes are TRBV19 and TRBJ2-4, with 12 bases that match TRBD2. Looked up from germline, CDR1 is LNHDA and CDR2 is SQIVND (reference sequence). The CDR3 totals 14 residues. The J segment lost 8 bases and the V segment lost 7 bases, leaving 6 bases of the junction unmatched. Here the CDR3 reads CASKRLAGEYIQYF. The DNA for the CDR3 is TGTGCCAGTAAGAGACTAGCGGGAGAATACATTCAGTACTTC.

This clone appeared once. The V call is TRBV7-7, the J call TRBJ1-5; D unclear. The length of the CDR3 is 13 residues. Per the germline V gene, CDR1 is SSHAT and CDR2 is FNYEAQ (reference sequence). V lost 1 base and J 4 bases, leaving 5 bases between the germline ends. The CDR3, as DNA: TGTGCCAGCAGCTTAGGGCAAAATCAGCCCCAGCATTTT. It encodes CASSLGQNQPQHF.

This chain links TRBV4-1 with TRBJ2-1, with TRBD2 matching 10 bases. Germline CDR1 and CDR2: MGHRA and YSYEKL. The CDR3 length is 17 residues. Trimming removed 4 bases from V and 14 bases from J; junction bases left unmatched: 20. The CDR3 protein is CASSPTPGLANGEMKFF. CDR3 coding DNA: TGCGCCAGCAGCCCGACCCCGGGACTAGCGAATGGGGAAATGAAGTTCTTC.

V is TRBV5-4 and J is TRBJ2-6, with unresolved D. This CDR3 region has 17 residues. Trimming took off 4 bases at V and 4 bases at J, with 18 bases between the two ends. CDR1 and CDR2 (germline): SGHNT, YYREEE (reference sequence). CDR3 DNA sequence: TGTGCCAGCAGCCAGGACCCGGCGTTCGCCGGGGCCAACGTCCTGACTTTC. It translates to CASSQDPAFAGANVLTF.

The chain carries TRBV6-5 and TRBJ1-4; D might be TRBD1 (5 bases). V was trimmed by 4 bases and J by 8 bases, leaving 11 bases between them. This CDR3 is built from 13 residues. The germline CDR1 and CDR2 sequences are MNHEY and SVGAGI. CDR3 coding DNA: TGTGCCAGCAGTTGGAGGACAACCGAAAAACTGTTTTTT. Its protein product is CASSWRTTEKLFF.

V is TRBV6-1 and J is TRBJ2-5; tentative D call: TRBD2 (6 bases). The CDR3 is 15 residues long. The V gene lost 2 bases and the J gene lost 2 bases, with 12 bases spanning the gap. Germline V CDR1 and CDR2: MNHNS, SASEGT. CDR3 DNA sequence: TGTGCCAGCAGTGAACAGGAGGGCTTACAAGAGACCCAGTACTTC. Translated: CASSEQEGLQETQYF.

The rearrangement joins TRBV5-1 to TRBJ2-1; D is unclear. Germline V gives CDR1 SGHRS, CDR2 YFSETQ. The CDR3 loop spans 15 amino acids. Trimming left V 3 bases short and J 3 bases short, with 13 bases between. CDR3 protein: CASSSDLTHYNEQFF. The DNA for the CDR3 is TGCGCCAGCAGCTCGGACCTAACCCACTACAATGAGCAGTTCTTC.

The CDR3 DNA follows: TGCGCCAGCAGGGGGGGGACAGGGACTCAAGAGACCCAGTACTTC. Residues: CASRGGTGTQETQYF. The chain joins TRBV5-1 to TRBJ2-5; 9 bases agree with TRBD1. CDR3 length: 15 residues. The germline CDR1 and CDR2 sequences are SGHRS and YFSETQ. Losses at the gene ends were 5 bases for V and 2 bases for J; bases not matched to a gene: 7.

This chain uses TRBV29-1 with TRBJ2-7, with TRBD1 matching over 7 bases. This CDR3 is 12 amino acids long. The germline gives CDR1 SQVTM, CDR2 ANQGSEA. The CDR3 spells CSVRGPGYEQYF. CDR3 coding DNA: TGCAGTGTGAGGGGGCCCGGTTACGAGCAGTACTTC.

This chain uses TRBV7-9 with TRBJ2-1, with TRBD2 matching over 11 bases. The V and J ends lost 1 base and 4 bases, in that order; junction bases with no gene match: 6. The CDR3 consists of 17 residues. The germline V gene has CDR1 SEHNR and CDR2 FQNEAQ (reference sequence). DNA of the CDR3: TGTGCCAGCAGCTTAGTGGGTAGCGGGAGGGATTACAATGAGCAGTTCTTC. Translating it yields CASSLVGSGRDYNEQFF.

This sequence joins TRBV18 and TRBJ1-1; TRBD1 agrees at 10 bases. Per germline, CDR1 KGHSH and CDR2 LQKENI. The CDR3 length is 15 residues. The V gene end was trimmed by 3 bases and the J gene end by 3 bases; junction bases not matched to a gene: 4. The CDR3 DNA follows: TGTGCCAGCTCACCCAGAGGACAGGGGGACACTGAAGCTTTCTTT. This translates into CASSPRGQGDTEAFF. The variable domain in full, completed from reference TRBV18 and TRBJ1-1, reads NAGVMQNPRHLVRRRGQEARLRCSPMKGHSHVYWYRQLPEEGLKFMVYLQKENIIDESGMPKERFSAEFPKEGPSILRIQQVVRGDSAAYFCASSPRGQGDTEAFFGQGTRLTVV.

This sequence joins TRBV7-9 and TRBJ2-7, with 7 bases identical to TRBD2. The germline V gene encodes CDR1 SEHNR and CDR2 FQNEAQ (reference sequence). Unmatched junction bases numbered 13, after V lost 0 bases and J lost 2 bases. The CDR3 consists of 18 residues. The CDR3 sequence is CASSLALGGGRGAYEQYF. The CDR3 coding sequence is TGTGCCAGCAGCTTAGCCCTTGGGGGTGGGAGGGGCGCCTACGAGCAGTACTTC.

This CDR3 is CASSLTVNRDRGLGYTF. CDR3 DNA sequence: TGTGCCAGCAGCTTAACCGTAAATCGGGACAGGGGACTCGGCTACACCTTC. The chain has TRBV7-3 and TRBJ1-2; 10 bases line up with TRBD1. The CDR3 has 17 amino acids. V lost 0 bases and J lost 8; bases outside the gene matches: 12. CDR1 is SGHTA, CDR2 FQGTGA, per germline.

V usage is TRBV27 and J usage is TRBJ1-2; perhaps TRBD1 as D (6 bases). The CDR3 is 13 residues long. V was pared by 3 bases and J by 8 bases, with 13 bases between. Germline assignment: CDR1 MNHEY and CDR2 SMNVEV (reference sequence). The CDR3 spells CASSFRGGWGYTF. CDR3 bases: TGTGCCAGCAGTTTTAGGGGGGGGTGGGGCTACACCTTC.

J is TRBJ1-1 and V is TRBV11-2, with 7 bases identical to TRBD1. Germline CDR1 is SGHAT and CDR2 is FQNNGV. J gave up 1 base and V 5 bases, and 7 bases lay outside the gene matches. This CDR3 spans 15 amino acids. Here the CDR3 DNA reads TGTGCCAGCAGCCCTTGGACAGGTTCGAACACTGAAGCTTTCTTT. Its protein is CASSPWTGSNTEAFF. The whole variable domain, filled in from reference TRBV11-2 and TRBJ1-1, reads EAGVAQSPRYKIIEKRQSVAFWCNPISGHATLYWYQQILGQGPKLLIQFQNNGVVDDSQLPKDRFSAERLKGVDSTLKIQPAKLEDSAVYLCASSPWTGSNTEAFFGQGTRLTVV.

The chain recombines TRBV19 with TRBJ2-7, with 9 bases lining up with TRBD2. The CDR3 runs 12 residues. The V gene's germline CDR1 is LNHDA and CDR2 SQIVND (reference sequence). V lost 4 bases to trimming and J lost 12 bases; unmatched junction nucleotides: 7. DNA for the CDR3: TGTGCCAGTAGTACCTCTAGCGGGATCATGTACTTC. Translated, it gives CASSTSSGIMYF. The full variable domain, in which reference TRBV19 and TRBJ2-7 provide the parts outside the CDR3, is DGGITQSPKYLFRKEGQNVTLSCEQNLNHDAMYWYRQDPGQGLRLIYYSQIVNDFQKGDIAEGYSVSREKKESFPLTVTSAQKNPTAFYLCASSTSSGIMYFGPGTRLTVT.

The J gene is TRBJ2-5, the V gene TRBV30; no clear D. CDR3 length equals 14 residues. V gave up 0 bases and J gave up 3 bases, with 11 bases separating them. Germline lookup yields CDR1 GTSNPN and CDR2 SVGIG (reference sequence). As DNA, the CDR3 is TGTGCCTGGAGTGTACTTAACGCGGAAGAGACCCAGTACTTC. This encodes CAWSVLNAEETQYF.

The chain recombines TRBV5-4 with TRBJ2-3, with D unclear. CDR1 and CDR2 (germline): SGHNT, YYREEE (reference sequence). This CDR3 contains 15 residues. Trimming pared 0 bases from V and 6 bases from J, leaving 14 bases between. CDR3: CASSLAGPPPDTQYF. CDR3 nucleotides: TGTGCCAGCAGCTTGGCGGGCCCACCCCCGGATACGCAGTATTTT.

The chain links TRBV7-2 to TRBJ1-2, with D perhaps TRBD1 (5 bases). V was clipped by 5 bases and J by 8 bases, with 18 bases between them. Germline V gene lookup returns CDR1 SGHTA and CDR2 FQGNSA. This CDR3 spans 14 amino acids. CDR3 sequence (DNA): TGTGCCAGCAGCAGCGGCCAGGGCGATGGGGGCTACACCTTC. It is translated as CASSSGQGDGGYTF. Together with reference TRBV7-2 and TRBJ1-2, the CDR3 gives the full variable domain: GAGVSQSPSNKVTEKGKDVELRCDPISGHTALYWYRQSLGQGLEFLIYFQGNSAPDKSGLPSDRFSAERTGGSVSTLTIQRTQQEDSAVYLCASSSGQGDGGYTFGSGTRLTVV.

The table lists this clone with a few counts. This chain links TRBV21-1 with TRBJ1-5. TRBV21-1 is listed as a pseudogene. The CDR3 covers 15 residues. CDR3 amino acids: CASSKAFGSNQPQHF. Here the CDR3 DNA reads TGTGCCAGCAGCAAAGCGTTTGGGAGCAATCAGCCCCAGCATTTT.

This sequence joins TRBV19 and TRBJ2-3, with D tentatively TRBD1 (6 bases). Germline-derived CDR1 and CDR2 are LNHDA and SQIVND (reference sequence). V lost 3 bases and J lost 6, with 13 bases in between. The CDR3 extends over 14 amino acids. CDR3 protein: CASSIFSGVDTQYF. The CDR3 DNA reads TGTGCCAGTAGTATCTTTTCAGGGGTGGATACGCAGTATTTT.

CDR3 amino acids: CASSFLSGYEQYF. The CDR3 bases are TGTGCCAGCAGCTTTCTTTCGGGCTACGAGCAGTACTTC. The chain couples TRBV5-6 to TRBJ2-7; no firm D call. This CDR3 is built from 13 residues. Germline loops: CDR1 SGHDT, CDR2 YYEEEE. The V and J ends lost 2 bases and 3 bases respectively, with 9 bases between them. Based on the CDR3 plus reference TRBV5-6 and TRBJ2-7, the full variable domain is DAGVTQSPTHLIKTRGQQVTLRCSPKSGHDTVSWYQQALGQGPQFIFQYYEEEERQRGNFPDRFSGHQFPNYSSELNVNALLLGDSALYLCASSFLSGYEQYFGPGTRLTVT.

This chain uses TRBV25-1 with TRBJ2-3; TRBD2 agrees at 8 bases. The J segment lost 1 base and the V segment lost 4 bases, leaving 7 bases of the junction unmatched. Germline V CDR1 and CDR2: MGHDK, SYGVNS. The CDR3 runs 16 residues. The CDR3 loop reads CASSARGGDRTDTQYF. For the CDR3, the DNA is TGTGCCAGCAGTGCCCGGGGGGGGGACCGCACAGATACGCAGTATTTT. Full variable domain (remainder filled in from reference TRBV25-1 and TRBJ2-3): EADIYQTPRYLVIGTGKKITLECSQTMGHDKMYWYQQDPGMELHLIHYSYGVNSTEKGDLSSESTVSRIRTEHFPLTLESARPSHTSQYLCASSARGGDRTDTQYFGPGTRLTVL.

The chain is built from TRBV19 and TRBJ1-3; tentatively, D is TRBD1 (6 bases). CDR3 length equals 15 residues. V was shortened by 5 bases and J by 0 bases, with 11 bases between the two germline ends. Germline lookup yields CDR1 LNHDA and CDR2 SQIVND (reference sequence). The CDR3 bases are TGTGCCAGTAGTCGACAGGCTCTCTCTGGAAACACCATATATTTT. It specifies CASSRQALSGNTIYF.

The chain links TRBV20-1 to TRBJ1-1; D call uncertain. CDR3 length equals 11 residues. Trimming pared 1 base from V and 8 bases from J, leaving 8 bases between. Germline CDR1 is DFQATT and CDR2 is SNEGSKA (reference sequence). DNA for the CDR3: TGCAGTGCTAGAGTTGAGGGCGAAGCTTTCTTT. This encodes CSARVEGEAFF.

This clone has only a few counts. The chain couples TRBV7-9 to TRBJ2-3; TRBD2 is a possible D gene (6 bases). The CDR3 has 15 residues. Germline V lookup: CDR1 SEHNR, CDR2 FQNEAQ (reference sequence). V was clipped by 5 bases and J by 7 bases, with 19 bases between them. The CDR3 here is CASSPLTGAGNTQYF. For the CDR3, the DNA is TGTGCCAGCAGCCCTTTAACGGGAGCTGGAAATACGCAGTATTTT.

In its sample, this clone was seen once. The chain uses TRBV5-1 and TRBJ2-2; D is ambiguous. CDR3 length equals 15 residues. The V gene's germline CDR1 is SGHRS and CDR2 YFSETQ. Trimming took 2 bases from V and 4 from J, leaving 12 bases between them. The CDR3 reads CASSFGSRITGELFF. CDR3 in DNA: TGCGCCAGCAGCTTTGGAAGTCGGATCACCGGGGAGCTGTTTTTT.

This chain joins TRBV5-5 and TRBJ1-2; 7 bases map to TRBD1. This CDR3 is 15 amino acids long. Germline CDR1 reads SGHKS; CDR2 reads YYEKEE (reference sequence). J lost 1 base, V lost 1 base, and 4 bases had no gene match. CDR3 bases: TGTGCCAGCAGCTTGCCGACAGGGTTTAACTATGGCTACACCTTC. Translating gives CASSLPTGFNYGYTF. The full variable domain, with the rest looked up from reference TRBV5-5 and TRBJ1-2, is DAGVTQSPTHLIKTRGQQVTLRCSPISGHKSVSWYQQVLGQGPQFIFQYYEKEERGRGNFPDRFSARQFPNYSSELNVNALLLGDSALYLCASSLPTGFNYGYTFGSGTRLTVV.

The chain joins TRBV10-3 to TRBJ2-5; 8 bases map to TRBD1. CDR3 length: 14 residues. Germline V gene data show CDR1 as ENHRY and CDR2 as SYGVKD. V was pared by 4 bases and J by 7 bases, with 8 bases of the junction left unmatched. CDR3 loop: CAISGTGRGGTQYF. DNA for the CDR3: TGTGCCATCAGTGGGACAGGGAGAGGAGGGACCCAGTACTTC.

V gene TRBV11-2 combines with J gene TRBJ2-7, with 7 positions matching TRBD2. The CDR3 is 15 amino acids. Looked up from germline, CDR1 is SGHAT and CDR2 is FQNNGV. V lost 0 bases and J lost 2; bases outside the gene matches: 4. CDR3 loop: CASSLDALAAYEQYF. As DNA, the CDR3 is TGTGCCAGCAGCTTAGATGCCCTAGCGGCCTACGAGCAGTACTTC. Full variable domain (rest looked up from reference TRBV11-2 and TRBJ2-7): EAGVAQSPRYKIIEKRQSVAFWCNPISGHATLYWYQQILGQGPKLLIQFQNNGVVDDSQLPKDRFSAERLKGVDSTLKIQPAKLEDSAVYLCASSLDALAAYEQYFGPGTRLTVT.

V and J are TRBV18 and TRBJ2-1, with D tentatively TRBD2 (6 bases). Trimming stripped 8 bases from V and 8 bases from J, with 16 bases between. The CDR3 consists of 13 residues. In germline, CDR1 is KGHSH, CDR2 LQKENI. The CDR3 here is CASRLRESDEQFF. CDR3 DNA: TGTGCCAGCCGCCTACGGGAGTCGGATGAGCAGTTCTTC. Using reference TRBV18 and TRBJ2-1 for the parts outside the CDR3, the full variable domain is NAGVMQNPRHLVRRRGQEARLRCSPMKGHSHVYWYRQLPEEGLKFMVYLQKENIIDESGMPKERFSAEFPKEGPSILRIQQVVRGDSAAYFCASRLRESDEQFFGPGTRLTVL.

This chain links TRBV27 with TRBJ2-7; D is ambiguous. The CDR3 totals 13 residues. In germline, CDR1 is MNHEY, CDR2 SMNVEV (reference sequence). Trimming pared 7 bases from V and 3 bases from J, leaving 13 bases between. The CDR3 DNA sequence: TGTGCCAGCACAGCAGGACCCGACTACGAGCAGTACTTC. It codes for CASTAGPDYEQYF.